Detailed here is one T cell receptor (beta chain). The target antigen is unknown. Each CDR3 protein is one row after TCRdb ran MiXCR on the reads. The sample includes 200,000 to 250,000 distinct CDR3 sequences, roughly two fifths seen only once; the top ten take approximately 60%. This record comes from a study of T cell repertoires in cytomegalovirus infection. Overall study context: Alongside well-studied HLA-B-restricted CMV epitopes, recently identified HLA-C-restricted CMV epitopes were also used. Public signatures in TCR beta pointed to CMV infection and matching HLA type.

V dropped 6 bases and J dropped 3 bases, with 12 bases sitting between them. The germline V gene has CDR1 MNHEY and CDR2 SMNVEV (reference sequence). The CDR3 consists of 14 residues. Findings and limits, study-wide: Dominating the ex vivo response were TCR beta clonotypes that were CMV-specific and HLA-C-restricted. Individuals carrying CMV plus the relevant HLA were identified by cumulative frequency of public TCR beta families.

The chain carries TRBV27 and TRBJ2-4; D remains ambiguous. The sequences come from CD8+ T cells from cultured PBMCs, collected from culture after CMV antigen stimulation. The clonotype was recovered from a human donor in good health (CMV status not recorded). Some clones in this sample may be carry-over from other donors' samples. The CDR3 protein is CASSTEIGKNIQYF. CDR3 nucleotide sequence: TGTGCCAGCAGCACGGAGATAGGCAAAAACATTCAGTACTTC.